This T cell receptor (beta chain) was recorded in a study of shared clonotypes between healthy human individuals. The assay was immunoSEQ multiplex PCR, and TCRdb's table has in-frame clones only and misses some. The repertoire has a few million clones, around 90% of them found once; the top ten carry about 0.13%. This CDR3 region has 14 residues. Trimming removed 0 bases at V and 7 bases at J, with 11 bases between. Germline assignment: CDR1 SGHNT and CDR2 YYREEE (reference sequence). The sequenced sample was naive CD4+ T cells sorted from blood. Subset noted: CD45RA+ positively selected. The sequence was collected from a man aged 18 to 30 in good health. The rearrangement uses TRBV5-4 and TRBJ2-1; TRBD1 might be the D (6 bases). The CDR3 coding sequence is TGTGCCAGCAGCTTGGAAACAGGGTGGAATGAGCAGTTCTTC. It encodes CASSLETGWNEQFF.